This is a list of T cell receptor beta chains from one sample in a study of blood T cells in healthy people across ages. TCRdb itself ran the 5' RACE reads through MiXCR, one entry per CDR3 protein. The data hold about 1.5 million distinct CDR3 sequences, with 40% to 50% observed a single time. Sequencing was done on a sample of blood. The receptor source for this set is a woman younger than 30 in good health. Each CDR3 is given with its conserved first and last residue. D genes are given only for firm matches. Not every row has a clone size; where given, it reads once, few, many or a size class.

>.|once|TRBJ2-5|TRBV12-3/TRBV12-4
CASVGGAGETQYF
TGTGCCAGTGTTGGGGGGGCCGGGGAGACCCAGTACTTC
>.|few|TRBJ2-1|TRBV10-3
CAISEGLPYNEQFF
TGTGCCATCAGTGAGGGACTCCCCTACAATGAGCAGTTCTTC
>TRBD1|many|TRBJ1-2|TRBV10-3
CAISEADRGYGYTF
TGTGCCATCAGTGAGGCGGACAGGGGATATGGCTACACCTTC
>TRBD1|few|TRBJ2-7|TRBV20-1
CSARGQATPREQYF
TGCAGTGCTAGGGGACAGGCGACCCCCAGGGAGCAGTACTTC
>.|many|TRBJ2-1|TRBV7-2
CASSLGTPSYNEQFF
TGTGCCAGCAGCTTAGGGACCCCTTCCTACAATGAGCAGTTCTTC
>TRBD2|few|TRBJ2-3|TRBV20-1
CSARDPIAGSSTDTQYF
TGCAGTGCTAGAGATCCGATAGCGGGGTCTAGCACAGATACGCAGTATTTT
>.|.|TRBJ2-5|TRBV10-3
CAISEAGPGETQYF
TGTGCCATCAGTGAGGCAGGCCCTGGGGAGACCCAGTACTTC
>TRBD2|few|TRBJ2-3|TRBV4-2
CASSQALGTSGGIADTQYF
TGTGCCAGCAGCCAGGCCCTTGGGACTAGCGGGGGGATCGCAGATACGCAGTATTTT
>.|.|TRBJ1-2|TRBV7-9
CASSLSSGSGYTF
TGTGCCAGCAGCTTATCTTCAGGGAGTGGCTACACCTTC
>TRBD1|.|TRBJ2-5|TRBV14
CASSQSLGSLDRARETQYF
TGTGCCAGCAGCCAGAGTCTCGGGAGCTTGGACAGGGCAAGGGAGACCCAGTACTTC
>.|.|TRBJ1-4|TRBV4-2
CASSQGSGEASGKLFF
TGTGCCAGCAGCCAAGGTTCGGGCGAAGCCTCTGGGAAACTGTTTTTT
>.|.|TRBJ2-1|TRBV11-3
CASSFSSGPYNEQFF
TGTGCCAGCAGCTTTTCCTCGGGACCATACAATGAGCAGTTCTTC
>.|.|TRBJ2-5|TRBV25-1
CASSESGGGETQYF
TGTGCCAGCAGTGAATCGGGTGGCGGGGAGACCCAGTACTTC
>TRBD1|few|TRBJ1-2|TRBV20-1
CSAPDRDLLYGYTF
TGCAGTGCTCCTGACAGGGATCTTCTCTATGGCTACACCTTC
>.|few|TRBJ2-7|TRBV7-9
CASSHPRAVYYEQYF
TGTGCCAGCAGCCACCCGCGGGCGGTTTACTACGAGCAGTACTTC
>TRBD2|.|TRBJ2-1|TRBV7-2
CASSYRLATEQFF
TGTGCCAGCAGCTACCGACTAGCAACTGAGCAGTTCTTC
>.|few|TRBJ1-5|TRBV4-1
CASSKGTGLGQPQHF
TGCGCCAGCAGCAAAGGGACGGGGTTAGGTCAGCCCCAGCATTTT
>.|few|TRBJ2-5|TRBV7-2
CASSLDLGGQYF
TGTGCCAGCAGCTTAGACCTTGGAGGCCAGTACTTC
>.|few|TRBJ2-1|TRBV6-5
CASSYSVDIDSYNEQFF
TGTGCCAGCAGTTACTCGGTAGACATAGACTCCTACAATGAGCAGTTCTTC
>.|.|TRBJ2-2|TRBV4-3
CASGVTTNTGELFF
TGCGCCAGCGGGGTGACTACGAACACCGGGGAGCTGTTTTTT
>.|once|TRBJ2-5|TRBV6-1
CASSDGGRAETQYF
TGTGCCAGCAGTGATGGAGGCAGAGCGGAGACCCAGTACTTC
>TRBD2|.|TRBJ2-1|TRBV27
CASSLWSSGREDEQFF
TGTGCCAGCAGTTTATGGTCTAGCGGGAGGGAGGATGAGCAGTTCTTC
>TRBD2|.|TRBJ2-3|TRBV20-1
CSARDLTSGGMIDTQYF
TGCAGTGCTAGAGATCTGACTAGCGGGGGGATGATAGATACGCAGTATTTT
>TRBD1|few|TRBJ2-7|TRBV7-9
CASSFLFGTAYEQYF
TGTGCCAGCAGCTTCTTATTCGGGACAGCCTACGAGCAGTACTTC
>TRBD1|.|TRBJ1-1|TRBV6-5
CASSYVGTGAGNTEAFF
TGTGCCAGCAGTTACGTCGGGACAGGGGCGGGGAACACTGAAGCTTTCTTT
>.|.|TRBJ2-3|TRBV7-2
CASSLAQVRGLTETQYF
TGTGCCAGCAGCTTAGCGCAAGTGCGCGGACTCACAGAGACGCAGTATTTT
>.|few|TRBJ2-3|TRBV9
CASRKVASGDTQYF
TGTGCCAGCAGGAAGGTAGCTTCCGGAGATACGCAGTATTTT
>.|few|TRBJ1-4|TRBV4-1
CASSHRGGEKLFF
TGCGCCAGCAGCCATCGAGGTGGTGAAAAACTGTTTTTT
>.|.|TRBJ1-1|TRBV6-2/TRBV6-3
CAINRQFSNTEAFF
TGTGCCATCAATCGACAGTTCTCGAACACTGAAGCTTTCTTT
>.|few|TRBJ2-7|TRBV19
CASRLTNSYEQYF
TGTGCCAGTAGATTAACCAACTCCTACGAGCAGTACTTC
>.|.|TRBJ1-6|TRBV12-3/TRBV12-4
CASSFVVRGNSPLHF
TGTGCCAGCAGTTTTGTAGTCCGGGGGAATTCACCCCTCCACTTT
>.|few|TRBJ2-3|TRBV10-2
CASSSNGDSSSTDTQYF
TGCGCCAGCAGTTCCAACGGGGACTCATCTAGCACAGATACGCAGTATTTT
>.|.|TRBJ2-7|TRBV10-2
CASSAREEGYEQYF
TGCGCCAGCTCCGCCAGGGAGGAGGGATACGAGCAGTACTTC
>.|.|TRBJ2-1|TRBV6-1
CASRWGGTGNEQFF
TGTGCCAGCAGGTGGGGCGGGACCGGGAATGAGCAGTTCTTC
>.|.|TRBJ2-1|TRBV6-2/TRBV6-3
CASSYLTTQGRDEQFF
TGTGCCAGCAGTTATCTCACCACACAGGGAAGGGACGAGCAGTTCTTC
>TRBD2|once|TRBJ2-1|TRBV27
CATAAGTSYNEQFF
TGTGCCACTGCAGCGGGGACCTCCTACAATGAGCAGTTCTTC
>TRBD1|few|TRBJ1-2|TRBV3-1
CASSQDKDRGYTF
TGTGCCAGCAGCCAAGATAAGGACAGGGGCTACACCTTC
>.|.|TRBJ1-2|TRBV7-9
CASSPGLVGAHGYTF
TGTGCCAGCAGCCCTGGACTAGTGGGGGCCCATGGCTACACCTTC
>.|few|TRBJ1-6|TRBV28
CASSSGAYKNSPLHF
TGTGCCAGCAGTTCCGGGGCTTATAAAAATTCACCCCTCCACTTT
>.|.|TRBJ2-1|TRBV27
CASSSGGRDEQFF
TGTGCCAGCAGTTCGGGGGGCCGGGATGAGCAGTTCTTC
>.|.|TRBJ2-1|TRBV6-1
CASSESGRENEQFF
TGTGCCAGCAGTGAATCCGGGCGGGAAAATGAGCAGTTCTTC
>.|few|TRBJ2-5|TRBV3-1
CASSQLSRPGETQYF
TGTGCCAGCAGCCAACTAAGTAGGCCAGGGGAGACCCAGTACTTC
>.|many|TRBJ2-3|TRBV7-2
CASSLAAGADTQYF
TGTGCCAGCAGCTTAGCCGCGGGCGCAGATACGCAGTATTTT
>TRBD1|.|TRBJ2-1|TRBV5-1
CASSLEGQAYNEQFF
TGCGCCAGCAGCTTGGAGGGACAGGCCTACAATGAGCAGTTCTTC
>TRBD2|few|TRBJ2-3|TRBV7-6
CASSSRPGLANTDTQYF
TGTGCCAGCAGCTCCCGGCCTGGACTAGCGAACACAGATACGCAGTATTTT
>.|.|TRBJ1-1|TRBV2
CASSGTARNTEAFF
TGTGCCAGCAGTGGGACTGCCAGAAACACTGAAGCTTTCTTT
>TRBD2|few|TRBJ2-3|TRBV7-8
CASSLAGTSGLTDTQYF
TGTGCCAGCAGCTTAGCTGGGACTAGCGGGCTCACAGATACGCAGTATTTT
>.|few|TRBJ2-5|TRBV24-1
CATSAAGRVLYQETQYF
TGTGCCACCAGTGCCGCCGGACGAGTCTTGTACCAAGAGACCCAGTACTTC
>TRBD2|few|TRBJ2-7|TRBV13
CASSSGTSGRSYEQYF
TGTGCCAGCAGCTCCGGGACTAGCGGGAGGTCCTACGAGCAGTACTTC